The present T cell receptor (beta chain) was sequenced within a study of blood T cells in healthy people across ages (dated by TCRdb to between 2015 and 2017). A note on the overall study: In model experiments, template switching captured roughly one uniquely barcoded TCR beta cDNA molecule for every two T cells. Using the same blood draw, the study looked at two additional independent replicas of 1 million unique cDNA reads for two donors, one aged 18 to 30 and the other aged 80 or older. Four age groups were formed from the donors: young (average roughly 15 years), middle-aged (more than 35), aged (more than 55) and long-lived (about 80). To avoid experimental bias, donors of different ages were randomly spread across the sequencing lanes. Age-related changes in TCR beta repertoire diversity were measured in the study by deep sequencing normalized with unique cDNA molecular identifiers. Points the paper makes about the study in general: Donor CMV infection status was unknown, potentially confounding age-related changes in expanded clonotypes. Total diversity estimates from one million sequenced T cells were considered lower bounds and underestimates. Compared with the aged group, more naive CD4+ T cells, fewer expanded clones and increased TCR diversity were shown by the long-lived group, suggesting age selection. Observed TCR beta diversity correlated strongly with the percentage of naive T cells measured by flow cytometry. Because profiling used bulk unsorted PBMCs, naive and antigen-experienced compartments could not be compared conclusively. As age increased, observed TCR beta diversity per million T cells dropped in a roughly linear way, and a significant reduction was already evident by age 40.

Libraries were constructed by 5' RACE. Sequencing instrument: Illumina HiSeq 2500. The second PCR ran for about 6 to 12 cycles and used a J-beta primer mix along with a sample-barcoded 5' primer. A template-switch 5' adaptor carrying 12 random nucleotides introduced a unique molecular identifier onto each TCR beta cDNA molecule. Each sample yielded at least 2.5 million CDR3-containing paired-end reads. First-strand cDNA synthesis was performed from all RNA using the Mint cDNA synthesis kit, with priming by a TRBC-specific oligonucleotide. All cDNA was treated with uracil-DNA glycosylase and then went through a first 18-cycle PCR with the universal primers M1SS and BC2_uni_R. In the authors' own workflow: For normalization, 1 million high-quality reads were randomly selected from each sample, with every read carrying a distinct molecular identifier. Instead of being binned into consensus sequences, reads with shared molecular identifiers were discarded. MiTCR, set to a Q25 quality threshold and the strictest error-elimination algorithm, was used for CDR3 identification, clonotype clustering and error correction. A nonparametric unseen species model with Euler transformation was used to estimate a lower bound on total TCR beta diversity. The public sequencing data were trimmed at Q25 with fastp and processed into clonotypes with MiXCR by TCRdb, which kept only in-frame beta chains. Each entry is one CDR3 protein sequence, shown with its most common DNA and genes. It is TCRdb's table, rather than the study itself, that gives the V and J calls and clone size. The sample table records more than 1,400,000 distinct CDR3 sequences; 42% of these occur just once. The ten most abundant clones make up 7% to 9.5% of the sample.

The CDR3 starts with the cysteine, ends with the phenylalanine, and has 17 residues. Just the 51-base CDR3 DNA is kept, in frame starting at base 1. The donors were about 40 Caucasian individuals from Russia, aged roughly 6 to 100 years, who were systemically healthy. Each donor gave 8.5 to 10 milliliters of peripheral blood, collected into EDTA-treated Vacutainer tubes. PBMCs were isolated by Ficoll-Paque density-gradient centrifugation, with at least 6.5 million obtained per sample. Trizol reagent was used to extract total RNA from the PBMCs, yielding at least 5.5 micrograms per sample. The percentages of naive CD45RAhigh/CD27high T cells were determined by flow cytometry on a PBMC aliquot from every donor. This clonotype appeared a few times. Its antigen is still unknown. Per-nucleotide qualities are absent, and no much larger clonotype sits a single base away.

This clonotype was obtained from a woman under 30 in good health. The chain links TRBV21-1 with TRBJ2-5; TRBD2, the table's D call, lacks a check against the DNA. TRBV21-1 constitutes a pseudogene. Material for sequencing was blood. The nucleotide sequence is TGTGCCAGCAGCATCCCCCGACTAGCGGGAACTCAAGAGACCCAGTACTTC. Translated, it gives CASSIPRLAGTQETQYF.